The 14 T cell receptor beta chains below were found in one sample sequenced in a study of T cells in Graves' hyperthyroidism and ophthalmopathy. Amplified TCR beta CDR3 regions came from RNA transcripts. First-round RT-PCR targeting the TCR CDR3 was performed with the HTBI primer set. TCRdb re-derived calls from the multiplex PCR reads in MiXCR, one entry per CDR3 protein. The sample contains about 520,000 distinct CDR3 sequences, 24% of which appear only once. Sequencing was performed on blood. The receptor source for this set is a woman aged 25 to 45 with Graves' ophthalmopathy.

This chain links TRBV6-1 with TRBJ2-7, with 8 bases lining up with TRBD1. CDR1 and CDR2 (germline): MNHNS, SASEGT. The CDR3 is 13 amino acids. Unmatched junction bases numbered 6, after V lost 6 bases and J lost 5 bases. This CDR3 is CASRADRGNEQYF. As DNA, the CDR3 is TGTGCCAGCAGGGCCGACAGGGGCAACGAGCAGTACTTC.

This clonotype was found many times. The chain has TRBV6-1 and TRBJ1-2, with D perhaps TRBD1 (5 bases). Per germline, CDR1 MNHNS and CDR2 SASEGT. V was cut by 6 bases and J by 6 bases, with 14 bases left in between. CDR3 size: 13 residues. The CDR3 loop reads CASRPAGRDGYTF. DNA for the CDR3: TGTGCCAGCAGACCCGCGGGGCGGGATGGCTACACCTTC.

This clonotype was counted at least ten times. V gene TRBV27 combines with J gene TRBJ1-5, with no clear D. Between the trimmed V and J ends, which lost 2 bases and 5 bases, there was a span of 16 bases. Germline CDR1 reads MNHEY; CDR2 reads SMNVEV (reference sequence). The CDR3 consists of 16 residues. The CDR3, as DNA: TGTGCCAGCAGTTTACGTCTACATCCATCACATCAGCCCCAGCATTTT. Translating it yields CASSLRLHPSHQPQHF.

This clonotype occurred many times. The chain is built from TRBV30 and TRBJ2-2; TRBD1 or TRBD2 may be the D gene (5 bases each). This CDR3 spans 14 amino acids. The V end was cut by 1 base, the J end by 2 bases, with 8 bases between. CDR1 GTSNPN and CDR2 SVGIG come from the germline V gene (reference sequence). As DNA, the CDR3 is TGTGCCTGGAGTGGGGACCTTAACACCGGGGAGCTGTTTTTT. This translates into CAWSGDLNTGELFF.

Many counts were recorded for this clonotype. The chain recombines TRBV3-1 with TRBJ1-1; D unresolved. The CDR3 is 15 amino acids. With 0 bases removed from V and 8 bases from J, the gap between germline ends came to 16 bases. Germline lookup yields CDR1 LGHDT and CDR2 YNNKEL (reference sequence). The CDR3 DNA reads TGTGCCAGCAGCCAAGATACCCTTGGTCTTTGGGAAGCTTTCTTT. Residues: CASSQDTLGLWEAFF.

CDR3 sequence: CASSVLRTGGGYGYTF. The CDR3, as DNA: TGTGCCAGCAGCGTACTGCGGACAGGGGGAGGCTATGGCTACACCTTC. V gene TRBV6-1 combines with J gene TRBJ1-2; the match to TRBD1 covers 10 bases. V trimming: 6 bases; J trimming: 4 bases; junction bases outside the gene matches: 11. The CDR3 is 16 amino acids. CDR1 is MNHNS, CDR2 SASEGT, per germline.

The table lists this clonotype with many counts. This chain links TRBV10-3 with TRBJ1-1, with D perhaps matching TRBD1 (6 bases). The CDR3 spans 14 residues. Germline V gives CDR1 ENHRY, CDR2 SYGVKD. V was shortened by 4 bases and J by 0 bases, with 9 bases between the two germline ends. In nucleotides, the CDR3 is TGTGCCATCAGTGGGGGGCAGATGAACACTGAAGCTTTCTTT. Translated: CAISGGQMNTEAFF.

This clonotype was picked up a small number of times. The rearrangement uses TRBV19 and TRBJ2-7; the D is unclear. The CDR3 totals 13 residues. Trimming left V 2 bases short and J 2 bases short, with 7 bases between. The V gene's germline CDR1 is LNHDA and CDR2 SQIVND (reference sequence). The CDR3 region has the DNA TGTGCCAGTAGTATACTGGGTGCCTACGAGCAGTACTTC. Its protein product is CASSILGAYEQYF. The variable domain in full, completed from reference TRBV19 and TRBJ2-7, reads DGGITQSPKYLFRKEGQNVTLSCEQNLNHDAMYWYRQDPGQGLRLIYYSQIVNDFQKGDIAEGYSVSREKKESFPLTVTSAQKNPTAFYLCASSILGAYEQYFGPGTRLTVT.

Notes on this clonotype: It may be a read error: a sequence one base away is much more abundant. J is TRBJ1-2 and V is TRBV10-3; 9 bases map to TRBD1. CDR1 is ENHRY, CDR2 SYGVKD, per germline. Losses at the gene ends were 7 bases for V and 7 bases for J; bases not matched to a gene: 7. CDR3 length: 13 amino acids. CDR3 nucleotide sequence: TGTGCCATCACCCCTGACAGGGGGTCTGGCTACACCTTC. Protein: CAITPDRGSGYTF.

This clonotype was detected many times. This chain connects TRBV14 to TRBJ2-5; D not certain. Germline loops: CDR1 SGHDN, CDR2 FVKESK. V lost 6 bases, J lost 1 base, and 6 bases lay in between. The CDR3 runs 12 residues. The CDR3 DNA follows: TGTGCCAGCAGTCACACCCAAGAGACCCAGTACTTC. As protein: CASSHTQETQYF.

The chain joins TRBV7-2 to TRBJ2-7, with D uncertain. Germline-derived CDR1 and CDR2 are SGHTA and FQGNSA. V lost 3 bases and J 2 bases, leaving 8 bases between the germline ends. This CDR3 has 13 amino acids. The CDR3 DNA reads TGTGCCAGCAGCTTTACGCAGACCTACGAGCAGTACTTC. It translates to CASSFTQTYEQYF.

V usage is TRBV25-1 and J usage is TRBJ2-2; 12 nucleotides match TRBD1. CDR1 and CDR2 from the germline V gene are MGHDK and SYGVNS. The CDR3 spans 18 residues. The V and J ends lost 5 bases and 6 bases, in that order; junction bases with no gene match: 13. CDR3 nucleotides: TGTGCCAGCAGTTCATTTACCGGGACAGGGGGCATCGCCGGGGAGCTGTTTTTT. Its translation is CASSSFTGTGGIAGELFF.

This clonotype was counted between two and nine times. This rearrangement joins TRBV29-1 to TRBJ1-5; weak D call: TRBD1 (5 bases). CDR3 length: 14 amino acids. V shed 5 bases and J shed 3 bases, with 14 bases lying between them. CDR1 and CDR2 from the germline V gene are SQVTM and ANQGSEA. Here the CDR3 reads CSVQGRSPNQPQHF. CDR3 nucleotide sequence: TGCAGCGTTCAGGGACGAAGCCCCAATCAGCCCCAGCATTTT.

This clonotype occurred many times. This chain joins TRBV2 and TRBJ2-7; 7 positions match TRBD1. CDR3 size: 13 residues. The J segment lost 6 bases and the V segment lost 1 base, leaving 3 bases of the junction unmatched. CDR1 and CDR2 from the germline V gene are SNHLY and FYNNEI. CDR3 residues: CASSEVRGPEQYF. The DNA of the CDR3 is TGTGCCAGCAGTGAAGTAAGGGGGCCCGAGCAGTACTTC.